The 4 T cell receptor beta chains presented below share a single source sample, sequenced in a study of post-analysis software for immune sequencing data. Study findings and constraints: With TRBV5-6, TRBV5-1 and TRBV20-1 included, about five TRBV segments were more frequent in patients than in controls.

Their antigen targets remain unknown. Unique molecular identifiers featured in each of the TCR beta cDNA libraries. TCRdb re-derived calls from the PCR reads in MiXCR, one entry per CDR3 protein. The sample lists 700,000 to 900,000 distinct CDR3 sequences; about half were seen once. The sequenced sample consisted of blood. The receptors derive from a girl under 18 with multiple sclerosis.

The J gene is TRBJ1-1, the V gene TRBV12-3 or TRBV12-4; D is uncertain. The CDR3 has 14 residues. Trimming pared 7 bases from V and 0 bases from J, leaving 12 bases between. The CDR3 spells CASTWGEMNTEAFF. The DNA of the CDR3 is TGTGCCAGCACCTGGGGAGAGATGAACACTGAAGCTTTCTTT.

This chain links TRBV7-2 with TRBJ2-1; 7 positions match TRBD2. The CDR3 sequence is 19 residues long. Germline V CDR1 and CDR2: SGHTA, FQGNSA. V dropped 1 base and J dropped 0; count of bases not matched to a gene: 12. CDR3 sequence reads: CASSLGVGSSGTSYNEQFF. As DNA, the CDR3 is TGTGCCAGCAGCTTAGGGGTGGGATCTAGCGGTACCTCCTACAATGAGCAGTTCTTC.

V is TRBV5-5 and J is TRBJ2-1; the D is unclear. The V and J ends lost 4 bases and 8 bases respectively, with 19 bases between them. The germline V gene encodes CDR1 SGHKS and CDR2 YYEKEE (reference sequence). The CDR3 contains 15 residues. The CDR3 region has the DNA TGTGCCAGCAGCCCACCCCTCGAGCTGGGCGATGAGCAGTTCTTC. Its translation is CASSPPLELGDEQFF.

The J gene is TRBJ2-1, the V gene TRBV20-1; D is possibly TRBD1 or TRBD2 (5 bases each). The CDR3 has 14 residues. Germline CDR1 reads DFQATT; CDR2 reads SNEGSKA (reference sequence). Trimming pared 5 bases from V and 13 bases from J, leaving 24 bases between. For the CDR3, the DNA is TGCAGTGCTCCCCATCCGGGACGGAACGTTCGCCAGTTCTTC. This sequence encodes CSAPHPGRNVRQFF.